There are many counts of the clone carrying this TCR beta chain. What it recognizes is unknown. This sample is drawn from a study of T cells in Graves' hyperthyroidism and ophthalmopathy. Overall study results and limits: A model using 13 V-J features told ophthalmopathy apart from stable hyperthyroidism. Most thyroid clonotypes expanded above 0.001 were also detected in blood.

CDR3 length: 14 residues. V trimming: 4 bases; J trimming: 4 bases; junction bases outside the gene matches: 7. CDR1 and CDR2 (germline): SGHAT, FQNNGV. Amplification of TCR beta CDR3 regions was performed using RNA transcripts as template. Researchers ran a first-round RT-PCR on the TCR CDR3 using the HTBI primer set. TCRdb re-derived calls from the multiplex PCR reads in MiXCR, one entry per CDR3 protein. The sample yields 690,000 or so distinct CDR3 sequences, over 15% seen once. Each patient was aged 18 to 65 and had newly diagnosed hyperthyroidism of under 2 months' duration. The PBMCs were taken from about 10 ml of fresh peripheral blood.

The sample was blood. This chain connects TRBV11-2 to TRBJ2-7; 7 bases are a match to TRBD2. The TCR sequence derives from a woman aged 50 to 60 with Graves' hyperthyroidism that later progressed to Graves' ophthalmopathy. CDR3 in DNA: TGTGCCAGCAGCTCCATACGGGGGGAGTACGAGCAGTACTTC. It specifies CASSSIRGEYEQYF.